The 7 T cell receptor beta chains listed next were all sequenced from one sample in a study of cytomegalovirus exposure and HLA in healthy donors. The PCR employed 60 Vbeta primers together with 13 Jbeta primers. TCRdb's copy holds only in-frame clones and misses some; the assay was immunoSEQ multiplex PCR. The profile shows about 95,000 clones, about 74% of them singletons. Sequencing was carried out using PBMCs. The receptors originated from a woman between 50 and 59 years old in good health and CMV-seropositive.

The chain is built from TRBV28 and TRBJ2-7, with a weak D call TRBD1 (6 bases). The CDR3 covers 11 residues. The V end lost 7 bases, the J end lost 8 bases, and 12 bases lay between the germline ends. The germline CDR1 and CDR2 sequences are MDHEN and SYDVKM. The CDR3 sequence: CASTRTGKQYF. CDR3 sequence (DNA): TGTGCCAGCACCCGAACAGGGAAGCAGTACTTC.

V is TRBV10-3 and J is TRBJ1-6; TRBD1 aligns across 7 bases. Germline V gene sequence: CDR1 ENHRY, CDR2 SYGVKD. The CDR3 covers 17 residues. V trimming: 0 bases; J trimming: 7 bases; junction bases outside the gene matches: 9. This chain's CDR3 is CAISESSRGTENSPLHF. Written as DNA, the CDR3 is TGTGCCATCAGTGAGTCTTCTCGGGGGACAGAAAATTCACCCCTCCACTTT.

This chain joins TRBV6-5 and TRBJ1-2; D not resolved. The CDR3 runs to 15 residues. The V gene's germline CDR1 is MNHEY and CDR2 SVGAGI. Trimming cost V 3 bases and J 4 bases, with 15 bases left between them. The CDR3 nucleotides read TGTGCCAGCAGTTATATCCCCTCCTACGTCTATGGCTACACCTTC. Translating it yields CASSYIPSYVYGYTF.

The chain recombines TRBV29-1 with TRBJ1-3; the D is unclear. Germline CDR1 SQVTM, CDR2 ANQGSEA. Trimming pared 4 bases from V and 0 bases from J, leaving 10 bases between. The CDR3 has 14 amino acids. CDR3 in DNA: TGCAGCGTTGCGGGGTCCTACTCTGGAAACACCATATATTTT. It translates to CSVAGSYSGNTIYF.

The chain links TRBV2 to TRBJ1-1, with 7 bases identical to TRBD1. Germline assignment: CDR1 SNHLY and CDR2 FYNNEI. The CDR3 sequence is 14 residues long. Germline trimming cut 6 bases from V and 0 bases from J; bases unmatched to any gene: 4. CDR3 nucleotides: TGTGCCAGCAGCGTGGGACAGATGAACACTGAAGCTTTCTTT. Its translation: CASSVGQMNTEAFF.

This chain links TRBV7-2 with TRBJ2-7, with D possibly being TRBD2 (5 bases). With 3 bases removed from V and 3 bases from J, the gap between germline ends came to 18 bases. CDR3 length: 16 amino acids. In germline, CDR1 is SGHTA, CDR2 FQGNSA. The CDR3 region has the DNA TGTGCCAGCAGCTTGGGGTCGGTAGCGAATTTCTACGAGCAGTACTTC. It encodes CASSLGSVANFYEQYF.

This clone appeared a few times. The rearrangement joins TRBV6-6 to TRBJ2-3; the D is unclear. With 2 bases removed from V and 2 bases from J, the gap between germline ends came to 8 bases. The CDR3 contains 14 residues. The germline V gene encodes CDR1 MNHNY and CDR2 SVGAGI (reference sequence). In nucleotides, the CDR3 is TGTGCCAGCAGTTACGATACTGTCACAGATACGCAGTATTTT. It encodes CASSYDTVTDTQYF.